This entry features one T cell receptor (beta chain) sequence. Its antigen is not yet known. No much larger clone is present one base from it, and per-base qualities are unavailable. This entry belongs to a study of CDR3 diversity in severe acne (dated by TCRdb to between 2017 and 2020). To prepare the library, PCR was applied. Instrument used: Illumina HiSeq 2000. The public sequencing data were trimmed at Q25 with fastp and processed into clonotypes with MiXCR by TCRdb, which kept only in-frame beta chains. CDR3 protein sequences are deduplicated, and each keeps its most common genes and DNA. The sample table shows 97,000 or so distinct CDR3 sequences, and 51% are seen once. Roughly an eighth of the sample goes to the ten largest clones. Including cysteine and phenylalanine, the CDR3 has 14 amino acids. The retained sequence is limited to the CDR3, 42 bases, with the frame set at the first base.

What was sequenced was blood. The origin of this receptor is a male donor with acne. The sequence links TRBV12-2 to TRBJ2-2; the DNA was not used to check the table's D call, TRBD1. TRBV12-2 is tagged as a pseudogene. The DNA is as follows: TGTGCAAGTCGCTTAGCGACAGGGCACGGGGAGCTGTTTTTT. Its coded protein is CASRLATGHGELFF.